The clone carrying this T cell receptor (beta chain) has a handful of counts. The CDR3 loop spans 16 amino acids. Unmatched junction bases numbered 6, after V lost 1 base and J lost 1 base. CDR1 is MNHEY and CDR2 is SMNVEV in the germline V gene (reference sequence). Sample-barcoded 5' priming and a J-beta primer mix drove a second PCR of roughly 6 to 12 cycles. TCRdb re-called the 5' RACE reads with MiXCR, one entry per CDR3 protein. This sample has hundreds of thousands of distinct CDR3 sequences, with roughly 25% found just once. The sample belongs to a study of blood T cells in healthy people across ages. The same data also contributed to another study, on T cells of mothers and their children. That report notes: Sequencing got over 8 million TCR beta CDR3 reads from each mother and roughly 3 million from each child.

This chain uses TRBV27 with TRBJ2-5; 7 bases match TRBD2. This clonotype originated in a boy aged 5 to 17 in good health. The source material was blood. For the CDR3, the DNA is TGTGCCAGCAGTTTATTGGGAGCGGGGCTCCAAGAGACCCAGTACTTC. It specifies CASSLLGAGLQETQYF.